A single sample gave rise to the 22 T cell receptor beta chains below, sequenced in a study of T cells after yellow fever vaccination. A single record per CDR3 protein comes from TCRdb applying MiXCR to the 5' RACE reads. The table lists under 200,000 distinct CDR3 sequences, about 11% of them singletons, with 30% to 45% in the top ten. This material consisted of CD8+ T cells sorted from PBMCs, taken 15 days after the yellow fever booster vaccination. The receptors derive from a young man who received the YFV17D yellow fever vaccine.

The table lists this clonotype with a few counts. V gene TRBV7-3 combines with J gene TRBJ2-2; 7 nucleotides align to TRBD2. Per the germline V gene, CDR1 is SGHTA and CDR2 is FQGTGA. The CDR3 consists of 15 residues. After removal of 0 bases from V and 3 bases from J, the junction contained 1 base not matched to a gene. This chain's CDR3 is CASSLTSGDTGELFF. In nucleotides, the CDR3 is TGTGCCAGCAGCTTAACGAGCGGGGACACCGGGGAGCTGTTTTTT.

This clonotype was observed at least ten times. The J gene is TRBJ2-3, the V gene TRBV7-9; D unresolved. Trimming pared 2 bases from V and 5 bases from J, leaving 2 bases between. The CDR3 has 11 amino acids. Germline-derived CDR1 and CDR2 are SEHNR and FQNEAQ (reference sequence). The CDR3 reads CASSLRDTQYF. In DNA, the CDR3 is TGTGCCAGCAGCTTAAGAGATACGCAGTATTTT.

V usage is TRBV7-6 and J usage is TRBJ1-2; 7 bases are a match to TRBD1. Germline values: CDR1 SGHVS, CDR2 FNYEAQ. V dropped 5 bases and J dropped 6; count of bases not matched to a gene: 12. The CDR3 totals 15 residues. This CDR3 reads CASSTVAAGGNGYTF. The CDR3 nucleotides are TGTGCCAGCAGCACCGTCGCGGCAGGGGGGAATGGCTACACCTTC.

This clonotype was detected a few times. The CDR3 reads CASSYSQGDHGYTF. DNA for the CDR3: TGTGCCAGCAGTTACTCTCAAGGGGATCATGGCTACACCTTC. This sequence joins TRBV6-6 and TRBJ1-2, with TRBD1 as a possible D gene (5 bases). Germline-derived CDR1 and CDR2 are MNHNY and SVGAGI (reference sequence). The CDR3 has 14 residues. With 0 bases removed from V and 6 bases from J, the gap between germline ends came to 11 bases.

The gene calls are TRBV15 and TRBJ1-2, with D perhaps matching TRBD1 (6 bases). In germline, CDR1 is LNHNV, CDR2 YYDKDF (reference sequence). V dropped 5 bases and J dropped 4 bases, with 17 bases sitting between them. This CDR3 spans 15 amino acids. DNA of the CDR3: TGTGCCACCAGCGGGGGAACAGGGCTTGGCTATGGCTACACCTTC. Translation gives CATSGGTGLGYGYTF.

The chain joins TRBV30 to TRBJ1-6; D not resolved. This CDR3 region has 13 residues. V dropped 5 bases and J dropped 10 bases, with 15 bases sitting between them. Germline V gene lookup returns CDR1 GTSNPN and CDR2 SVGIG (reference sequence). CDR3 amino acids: CAWGIQTGSPLHF. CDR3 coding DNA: TGTGCCTGGGGGATTCAGACGGGGTCACCCCTCCACTTT. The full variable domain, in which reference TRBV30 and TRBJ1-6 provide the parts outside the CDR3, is SQTIHQWPATLVQPVGSPLSLECTVEGTSNPNLYWYRQAAGRGLQLLFYSVGIGQISSEVPQNLSASRPQDRQFILSSKKLLLSDSGFYLCAWGIQTGSPLHFGNGTRLTVT.

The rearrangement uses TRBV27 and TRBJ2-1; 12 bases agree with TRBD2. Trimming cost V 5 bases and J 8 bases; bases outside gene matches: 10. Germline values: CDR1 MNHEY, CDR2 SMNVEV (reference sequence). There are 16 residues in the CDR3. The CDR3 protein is CASSPSSGGVNHEQFF. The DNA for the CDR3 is TGTGCCAGCAGTCCCTCTAGCGGGGGGGTAAACCATGAGCAGTTCTTC.

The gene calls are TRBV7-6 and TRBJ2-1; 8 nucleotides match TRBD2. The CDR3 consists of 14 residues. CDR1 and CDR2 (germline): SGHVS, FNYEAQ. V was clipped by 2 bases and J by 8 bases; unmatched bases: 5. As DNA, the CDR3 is TGTGCCAGCAGCTTATTCGGGGGGGGCGATGAGCAGTTCTTC. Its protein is CASSLFGGGDEQFF.

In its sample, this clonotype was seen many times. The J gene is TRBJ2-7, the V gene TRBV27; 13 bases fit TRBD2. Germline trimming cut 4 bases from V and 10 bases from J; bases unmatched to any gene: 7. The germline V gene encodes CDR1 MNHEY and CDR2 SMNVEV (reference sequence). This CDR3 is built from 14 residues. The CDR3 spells CASSSGTSGVFQYF. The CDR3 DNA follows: TGTGCCAGCAGTTCCGGGACTAGCGGGGTCTTCCAGTACTTC.

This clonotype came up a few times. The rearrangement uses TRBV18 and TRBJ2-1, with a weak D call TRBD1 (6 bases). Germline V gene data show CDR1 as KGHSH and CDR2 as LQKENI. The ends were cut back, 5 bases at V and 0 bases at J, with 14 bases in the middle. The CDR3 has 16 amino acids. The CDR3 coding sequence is TGTGCCAGCTCAGAGACAGGATCGAGCTCCTACAATGAGCAGTTCTTC. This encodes CASSETGSSSYNEQFF.

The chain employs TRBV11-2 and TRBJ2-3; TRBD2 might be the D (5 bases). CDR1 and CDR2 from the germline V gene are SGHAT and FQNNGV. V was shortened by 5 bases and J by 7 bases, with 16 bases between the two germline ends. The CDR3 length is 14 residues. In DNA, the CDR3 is TGTGCCAGCAGCCCCTCGAGTAGCGCATATACGCAGTATTTT. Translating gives CASSPSSSAYTQYF.

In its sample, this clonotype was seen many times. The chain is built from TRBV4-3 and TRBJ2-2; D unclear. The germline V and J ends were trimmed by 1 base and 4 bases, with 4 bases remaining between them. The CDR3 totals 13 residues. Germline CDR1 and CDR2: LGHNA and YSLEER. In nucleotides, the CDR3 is TGCGCCAGCAGCCAAGTGGGCACCGGGGAGCTGTTTTTT. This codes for CASSQVGTGELFF.

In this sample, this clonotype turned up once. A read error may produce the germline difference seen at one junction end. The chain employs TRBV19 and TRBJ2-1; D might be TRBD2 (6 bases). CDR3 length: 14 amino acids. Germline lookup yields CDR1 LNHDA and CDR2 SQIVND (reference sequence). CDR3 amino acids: CASTVGSSYNDQFF. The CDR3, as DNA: TGTGCCAGTACGGTCGGGAGCTCCTACAATGATCAGTTCTTC.

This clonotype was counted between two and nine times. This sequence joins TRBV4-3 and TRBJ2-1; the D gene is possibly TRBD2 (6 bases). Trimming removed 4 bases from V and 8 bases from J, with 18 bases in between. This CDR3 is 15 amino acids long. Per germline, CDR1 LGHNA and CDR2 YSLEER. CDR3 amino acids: CASSPRDGRGDEQFF. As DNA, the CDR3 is TGCGCCAGCAGCCCCCGGGACGGACGCGGGGATGAGCAGTTCTTC.

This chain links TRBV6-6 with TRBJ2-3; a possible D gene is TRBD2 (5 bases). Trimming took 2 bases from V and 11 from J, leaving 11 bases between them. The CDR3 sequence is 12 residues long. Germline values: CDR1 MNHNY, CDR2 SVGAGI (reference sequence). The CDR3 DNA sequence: TGTGCCAGCAGTTACGGGAGAAGGGAGCAGTATTTT. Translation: CASSYGRREQYF.

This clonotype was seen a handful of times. CDR3 amino acids: CATSVRNGQPQHF. The DNA for the CDR3 is TGTGCCACCAGTGTTCGGAACGGTCAGCCCCAGCATTTT. The V and J genes are TRBV24-1 and TRBJ1-5, with D uncertain. This CDR3 is 13 amino acids long. The V gene lost 5 bases and the J gene lost 6 bases, with 10 bases spanning the gap. Germline values: CDR1 KGHDR, CDR2 SFDVKD.

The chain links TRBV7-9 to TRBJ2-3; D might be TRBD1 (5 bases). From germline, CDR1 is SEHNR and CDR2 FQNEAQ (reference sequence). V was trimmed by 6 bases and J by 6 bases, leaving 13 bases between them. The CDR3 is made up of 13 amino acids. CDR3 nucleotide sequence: TGTGCCAGCAGTGAGACAGTAGGGGATACGCAGTATTTT. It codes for CASSETVGDTQYF.

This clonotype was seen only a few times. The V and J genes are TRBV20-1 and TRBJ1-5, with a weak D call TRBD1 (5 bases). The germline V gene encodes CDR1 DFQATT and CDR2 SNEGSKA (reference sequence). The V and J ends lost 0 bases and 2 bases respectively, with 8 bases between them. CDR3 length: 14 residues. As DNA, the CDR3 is TGCAGTGCTAGAGATCCCAGGGGCAATCAGCCCCAGCATTTT. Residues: CSARDPRGNQPQHF.

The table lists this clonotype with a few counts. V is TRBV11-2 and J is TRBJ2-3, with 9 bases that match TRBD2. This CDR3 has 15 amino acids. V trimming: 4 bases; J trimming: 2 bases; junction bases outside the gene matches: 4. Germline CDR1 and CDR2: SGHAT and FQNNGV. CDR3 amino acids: CASSSLAGITDTQYF. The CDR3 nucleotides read TGTGCCAGCAGCTCCCTAGCGGGAATCACAGATACGCAGTATTTT.

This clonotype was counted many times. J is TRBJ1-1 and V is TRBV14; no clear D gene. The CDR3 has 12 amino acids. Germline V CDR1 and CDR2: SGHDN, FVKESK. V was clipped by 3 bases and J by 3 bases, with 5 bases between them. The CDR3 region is CASSHGYTEAFF. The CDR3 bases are TGTGCCAGCAGCCACGGCTACACTGAAGCTTTCTTT.

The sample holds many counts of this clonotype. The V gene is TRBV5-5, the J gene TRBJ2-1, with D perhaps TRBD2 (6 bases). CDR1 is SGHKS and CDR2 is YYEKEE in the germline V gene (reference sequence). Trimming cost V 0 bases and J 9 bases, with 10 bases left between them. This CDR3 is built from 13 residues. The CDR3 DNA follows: TGTGCCAGCAGCTTGGGGGCCGGGGGTGAGCAGTTCTTC. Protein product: CASSLGAGGEQFF.

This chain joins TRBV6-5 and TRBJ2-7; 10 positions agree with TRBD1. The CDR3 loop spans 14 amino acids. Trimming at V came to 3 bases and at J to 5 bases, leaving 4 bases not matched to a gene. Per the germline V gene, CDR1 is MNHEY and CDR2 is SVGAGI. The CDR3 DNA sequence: TGTGCCAGCAGTTATTCCGGGACAGGGGACGAGCAGTACGTC. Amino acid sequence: CASSYSGTGDEQYV.